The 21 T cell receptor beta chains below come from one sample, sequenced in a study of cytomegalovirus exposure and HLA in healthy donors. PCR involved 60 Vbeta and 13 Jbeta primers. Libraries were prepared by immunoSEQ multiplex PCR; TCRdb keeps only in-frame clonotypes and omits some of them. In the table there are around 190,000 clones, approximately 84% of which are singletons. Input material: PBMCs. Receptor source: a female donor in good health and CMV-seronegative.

CDR3 sequence reads: CASSVGVEQYF. DNA for the CDR3: TGTGCCAGCAGCGTAGGCGTCGAGCAGTACTTC. The chain has TRBV9 and TRBJ2-7; D is uncertain. The CDR3 covers 11 residues. Trimming left V 0 bases short and J 6 bases short, with 4 bases between. Germline CDR1 SGDLS, CDR2 YYNGEE.

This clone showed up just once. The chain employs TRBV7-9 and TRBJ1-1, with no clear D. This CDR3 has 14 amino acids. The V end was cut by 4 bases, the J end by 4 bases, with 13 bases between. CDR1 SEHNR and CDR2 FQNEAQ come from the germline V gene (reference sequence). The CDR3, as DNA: TGTGCCAGCAGCTCGGTCAGCGTGAGCACTGAAGCTTTCTTT. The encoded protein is CASSSVSVSTEAFF.

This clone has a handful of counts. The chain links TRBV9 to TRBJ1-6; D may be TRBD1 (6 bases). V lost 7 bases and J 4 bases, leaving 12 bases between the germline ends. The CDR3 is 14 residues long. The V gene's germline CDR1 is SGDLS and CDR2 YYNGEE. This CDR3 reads CASGTQGYNSPLHF. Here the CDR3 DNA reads TGTGCCAGCGGTACGCAGGGGTATAATTCACCCCTCCACTTT.

This CDR3 is CAWSVLGQDYIYGYTF. The CDR3 DNA reads as TGTGCCTGGAGTGTACTAGGACAGGACTATATCTATGGCTACACCTTC. The chain recombines TRBV30 with TRBJ1-2, with 7 bases identical to TRBD1. Germline trimming cut 0 bases from V and 4 bases from J; bases unmatched to any gene: 11. The CDR3 loop spans 16 amino acids. The germline V gene has CDR1 GTSNPN and CDR2 SVGIG (reference sequence).

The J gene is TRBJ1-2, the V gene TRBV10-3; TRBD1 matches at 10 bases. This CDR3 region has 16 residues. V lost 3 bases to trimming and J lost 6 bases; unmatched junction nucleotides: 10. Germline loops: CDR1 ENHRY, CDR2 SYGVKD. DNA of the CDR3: TGTGCCATCAGTGACCCTAGGACAGGGGGGCATAATGGCTACACCTTC. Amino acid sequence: CAISDPRTGGHNGYTF.

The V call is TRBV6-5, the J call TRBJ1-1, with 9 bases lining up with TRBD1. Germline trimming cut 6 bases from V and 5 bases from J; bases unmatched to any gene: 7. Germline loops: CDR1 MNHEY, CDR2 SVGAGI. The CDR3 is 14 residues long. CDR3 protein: CASSRPGTGTEAFF. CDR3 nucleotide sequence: TGTGCCAGCAGCCGTCCCGGGACAGGGACTGAAGCTTTCTTT.

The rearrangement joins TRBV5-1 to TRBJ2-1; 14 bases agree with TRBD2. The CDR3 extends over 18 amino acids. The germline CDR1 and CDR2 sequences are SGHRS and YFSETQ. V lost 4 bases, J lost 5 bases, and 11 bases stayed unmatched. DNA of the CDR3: TGCGCCAGCAGCCCCCGGACTAGCGGGAGGAATTATGACAATGAGCAGTTCTTC. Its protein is CASSPRTSGRNYDNEQFF.

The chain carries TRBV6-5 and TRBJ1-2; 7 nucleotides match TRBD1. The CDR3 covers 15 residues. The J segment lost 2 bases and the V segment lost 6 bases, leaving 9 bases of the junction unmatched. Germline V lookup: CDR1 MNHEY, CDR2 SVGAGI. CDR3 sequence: CASRETGSFNYGYTF. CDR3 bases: TGTGCCAGCAGGGAGACAGGGTCATTCAACTATGGCTACACCTTC.

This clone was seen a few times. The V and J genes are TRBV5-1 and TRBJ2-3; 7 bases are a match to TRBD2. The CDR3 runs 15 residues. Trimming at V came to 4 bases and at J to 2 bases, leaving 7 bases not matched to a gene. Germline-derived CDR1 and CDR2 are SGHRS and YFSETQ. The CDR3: CASSLGGRVTDTQYF. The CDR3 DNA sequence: TGCGCCAGCAGCCTAGGTGGGAGGGTCACAGATACGCAGTATTTT.

CDR3 amino acids: CASSLAGGLDTGELFF. CDR3 in DNA: TGCGCCAGCAGCTTGGCCGGGGGGCTGGACACCGGGGAGCTGTTTTTT. This chain links TRBV5-1 with TRBJ2-2; tentatively, D is TRBD2 (7 bases). This CDR3 has 16 residues. Trimming cost V 0 bases and J 3 bases, with 12 bases left between them. Germline CDR1 and CDR2: SGHRS and YFSETQ.

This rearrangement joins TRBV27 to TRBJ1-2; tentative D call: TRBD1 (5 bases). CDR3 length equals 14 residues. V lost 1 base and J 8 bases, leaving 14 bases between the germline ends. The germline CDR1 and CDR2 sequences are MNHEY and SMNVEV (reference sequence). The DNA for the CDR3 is TGTGCCAGCAGTTTATTGCCAGGGCGAGGAGGCTACACCTTC. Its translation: CASSLLPGRGGYTF.

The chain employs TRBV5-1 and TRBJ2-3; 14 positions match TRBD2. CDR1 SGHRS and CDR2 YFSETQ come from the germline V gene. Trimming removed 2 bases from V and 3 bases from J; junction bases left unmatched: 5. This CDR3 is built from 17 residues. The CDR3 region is CASSFGTSGSRTDTQYF. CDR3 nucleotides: TGCGCCAGCAGCTTTGGGACTAGCGGGAGTCGGACAGATACGCAGTATTTT.

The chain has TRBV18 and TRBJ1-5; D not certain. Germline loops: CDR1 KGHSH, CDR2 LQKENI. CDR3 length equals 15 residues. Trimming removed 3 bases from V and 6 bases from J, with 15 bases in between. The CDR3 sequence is CASSPFDLSRQPQHF. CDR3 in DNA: TGTGCCAGCTCACCTTTTGATCTATCTCGTCAGCCCCAGCATTTT.

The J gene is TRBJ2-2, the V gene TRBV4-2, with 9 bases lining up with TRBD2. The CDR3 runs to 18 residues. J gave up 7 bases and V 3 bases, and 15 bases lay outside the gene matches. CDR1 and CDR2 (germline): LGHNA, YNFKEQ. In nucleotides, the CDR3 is TGTGCCAGCAGCCATTCACCGGGGACTAGCAAGGGTGGCGGGGAGCTGTTTTTT. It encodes CASSHSPGTSKGGGELFF.

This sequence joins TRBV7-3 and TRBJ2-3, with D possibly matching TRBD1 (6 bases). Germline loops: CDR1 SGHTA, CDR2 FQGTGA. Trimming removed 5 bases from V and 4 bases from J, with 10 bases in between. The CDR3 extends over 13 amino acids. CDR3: CASSLRGADTQYF. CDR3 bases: TGTGCCAGCAGCCTCAGGGGTGCAGATACGCAGTATTTT. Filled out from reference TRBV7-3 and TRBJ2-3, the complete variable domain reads GAGVSQTPSNKVTEKGKYVELRCDPISGHTALYWYRQSLGQGPEFLIYFQGTGAADDSGLPNDRFFAVRPEGSVSTLKIQRTERGDSAVYLCASSLRGADTQYFGPGTRLTVL.

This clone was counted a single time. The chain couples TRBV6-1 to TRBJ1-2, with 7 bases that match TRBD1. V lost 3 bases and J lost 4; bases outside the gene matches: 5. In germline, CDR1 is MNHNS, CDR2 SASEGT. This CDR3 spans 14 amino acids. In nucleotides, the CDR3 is TGTGCCAGCAGTGAGTCGGGACAGCTCTATGGCTACACCTTC. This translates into CASSESGQLYGYTF.

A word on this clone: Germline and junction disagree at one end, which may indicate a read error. CDR3 amino acids: CASNLGRGTSDNEQFF. CDR3 in DNA: TGTGCTAGCAATCTAGGGCGGGGGACTAGCGACAATGAGCAGTTCTTC. The V call is TRBV7-7, the J call TRBJ2-1; 10 positions match TRBD2. There are 16 residues in the CDR3. Germline CDR1 and CDR2: SSHAT and FNYEAQ (reference sequence). Supplemented by reference TRBV7-7 and TRBJ2-1, the full variable domain reads GAGVSQSPRYKVTKRGQDVTLRCDPISSHATLYWYQQALGQGPEFLTYFNYEAQPDKSGLPSDRFSAERPEGSISTLTIQRTEQRDSAMYRCASNLGRGTSDNEQFFGPGTRLTVL.

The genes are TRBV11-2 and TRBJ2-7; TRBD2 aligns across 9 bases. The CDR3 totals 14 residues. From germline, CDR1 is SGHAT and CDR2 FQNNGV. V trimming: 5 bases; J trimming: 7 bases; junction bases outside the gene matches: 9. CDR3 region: CASSPTTSGTEQYF. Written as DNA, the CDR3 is TGTGCCAGCAGCCCTACGACTAGCGGTACGGAGCAGTACTTC.

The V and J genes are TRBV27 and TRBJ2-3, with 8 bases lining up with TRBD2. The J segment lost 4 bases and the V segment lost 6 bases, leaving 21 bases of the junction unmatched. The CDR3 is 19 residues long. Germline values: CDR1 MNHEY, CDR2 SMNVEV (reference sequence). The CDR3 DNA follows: TGTGCCAGCAGCCTGTGGGGGACTAGTATTAGGCCCAAAGCAGATACGCAGTATTTT. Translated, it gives CASSLWGTSIRPKADTQYF.

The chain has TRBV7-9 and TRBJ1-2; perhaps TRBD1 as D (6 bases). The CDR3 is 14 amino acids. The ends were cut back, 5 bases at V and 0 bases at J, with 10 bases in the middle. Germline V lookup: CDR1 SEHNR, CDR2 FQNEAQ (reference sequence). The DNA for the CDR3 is TGTGCCAGCAGCCCAGAGGGGGCTAACTATGGCTACACCTTC. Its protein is CASSPEGANYGYTF.

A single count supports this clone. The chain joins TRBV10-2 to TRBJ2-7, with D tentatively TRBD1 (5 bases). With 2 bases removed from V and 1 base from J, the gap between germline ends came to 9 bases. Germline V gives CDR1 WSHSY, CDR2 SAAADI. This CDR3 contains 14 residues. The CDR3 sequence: CASSENRRSYEQYF. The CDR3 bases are TGCGCCAGCAGTGAGAACAGGAGATCCTACGAGCAGTACTTC.